Listed here are 28 T cell receptor beta chains from one sample, sequenced in a study of lung T cells in sarcoidosis with Löfgren's syndrome. TCRdb reanalysed the reads using MiXCR and keeps one entry per CDR3 protein. The sample yields 55,000 to 80,000 distinct CDR3 sequences, around 20% seen once. The sample was CD4+ T cells from PBMCs. The receptors derive from a human donor with sarcoidosis (Löfgren's syndrome or another form), or a control subject (not recorded which).

The chain is built from TRBV5-1 and TRBJ2-2; D is ambiguous. V gave up 0 bases and J gave up 6 bases, with 9 bases separating them. This CDR3 is built from 14 residues. Germline V gene sequence: CDR1 SGHRS, CDR2 YFSETQ. DNA of the CDR3: TGCGCCAGCAGCTTGGAATTTGATTCCGGGGAGCTGTTTTTT. Protein sequence: CASSLEFDSGELFF. Full variable domain (missing parts from reference TRBV5-1 and TRBJ2-2): KAGVTQTPRYLIKTRGQQVTLSCSPISGHRSVSWYQQTPGQGLQFLFEYFSETQRNKGNFPGRFSGRQFSNSRSEMNVSTLELGDSALYLCASSLEFDSGELFFGEGSRLTVL.

This clonotype was counted between two and nine times. J is TRBJ1-1 and V is TRBV18; 7 nucleotides line up with TRBD1. Trimming at V came to 4 bases and at J to 1 base, leaving 3 bases not matched to a gene. Germline-derived CDR1 and CDR2 are KGHSH and LQKENI. This CDR3 is 14 amino acids long. CDR3 amino acids: CASSQDRKNTEAFF. The DNA of the CDR3 is TGTGCCAGCTCACAGGACAGGAAGAACACTGAAGCTTTCTTT.

This chain connects TRBV2 to TRBJ2-3; D possibly corresponds to TRBD2 (6 bases). The CDR3 spans 15 residues. Trimming took 4 bases from V and 2 from J, leaving 13 bases between them. The germline CDR1 and CDR2 sequences are SNHLY and FYNNEI. CDR3 protein: CASSGRTTYTDTQYF. The CDR3 DNA is TGTGCCAGCAGTGGGAGGACTACCTACACAGATACGCAGTATTTT.

The chain combines TRBV11-3 with TRBJ2-3; D is possibly TRBD1 (6 bases). The CDR3 runs to 16 residues. Germline V gene data show CDR1 as SGHNT and CDR2 as YENEEA. The V end was cut by 5 bases, the J end by 2 bases, with 17 bases between. CDR3 sequence (DNA): TGTGCCAGCAGCCCCGGTGGACAGCGGCCCACAGATACGCAGTATTTT. It yields the protein CASSPGGQRPTDTQYF.

This clonotype was found once. This clone may be a read error of a much larger clone one base away. V is TRBV5-1 and J is TRBJ2-6; 8 bases are a match to TRBD1. J gave up 2 bases and V 5 bases, and 3 bases lay outside the gene matches. The CDR3 extends over 15 amino acids. Looked up from germline, CDR1 is SGHRS and CDR2 is YFSETQ. The CDR3, as DNA: TGCGCCAGCAGGCTGGACAGGGCTGGGGCCAACGTCCTGACTTTC. Its protein product is CASRLDRAGANVLTF.

This clonotype was counted ten times or more. The chain recombines TRBV20-1 with TRBJ2-5, with D unclear. Trimming shortened V by 2 bases and J by 6 bases, and 4 bases separated the two germline ends. The CDR3 totals 10 residues. The V gene's germline CDR1 is DFQATT and CDR2 SNEGSKA (reference sequence). For the CDR3, the DNA is TGCAGTGCTAGAATGCAGACCCAGTACTTC. Its protein is CSARMQTQYF.

Ten or more counts support this clonotype. The chain links TRBV10-2 to TRBJ2-7; 9 bases are shared with TRBD1. J gave up 3 bases and V 6 bases, and 6 bases lay outside the gene matches. The CDR3 has 14 amino acids. In germline, CDR1 is WSHSY, CDR2 SAAADI. CDR3 amino acids: CASRDRGRDYEQYV. The CDR3 DNA follows: TGCGCCAGCAGGGACAGGGGAAGGGACTACGAGCAGTACGTC.

This clonotype was counted many times. This chain uses TRBV6-1 with TRBJ2-7; possible D gene TRBD1, 6 bases. The CDR3 contains 13 residues. Germline V CDR1 and CDR2: MNHNS, SASEGT. Trimming removed 6 bases at V and 2 bases at J, with 11 bases between. The CDR3 DNA reads TGTGCCAGCAGCCGACAGGCTCCCTACGAGCAGTACTTC. Amino acids: CASSRQAPYEQYF.

This clonotype was observed many times. The chain has TRBV27 and TRBJ1-2; tentative D call: TRBD1 (5 bases). The germline gives CDR1 MNHEY, CDR2 SMNVEV (reference sequence). The CDR3 is made up of 15 amino acids. The V end lost 2 bases, the J end lost 5 bases, and 15 bases lay between the germline ends. The CDR3 spells CASSLRGSPTYGYTF. The CDR3 region has the DNA TGTGCCAGCAGTTTAAGGGGAAGCCCAACTTATGGCTACACCTTC.

This clonotype was picked up many times. This chain connects TRBV7-2 to TRBJ2-7; TRBD2 aligns across 7 bases. V dropped 1 base and J dropped 0; count of bases not matched to a gene: 6. Germline assignment: CDR1 SGHTA and CDR2 FQGNSA. This CDR3 has 16 amino acids. The CDR3: CASSLGAGVLSYEQYF. The CDR3 DNA reads TGTGCCAGCAGCTTAGGGGCGGGAGTTCTCTCCTACGAGCAGTACTTC.

Turning to this clonotype: A much larger clone differs by one base, so this may be a read error. The missing conserved phenylalanine or tryptophan at the end of this CDR3 makes a read error likely. The chain links TRBV28 to TRBJ1-2; 9 bases map to TRBD1. CDR3 length equals 11 residues. The junction had 4 bases not matched to a gene; V was cut back by 9 bases and J by 8 bases. Germline CDR1 reads MDHEN; CDR2 reads SYDVKM. In DNA, the CDR3 is TGTGCCAGTAGCGACAGGGGGGGCTACACCTCC. Translation gives CASSDRGGYTS.

This clonotype was detected many times. This rearrangement joins TRBV7-2 to TRBJ2-1; D is perhaps TRBD1 or TRBD2 (5 bases each). The V end was cut by 2 bases, the J end by 9 bases, with 8 bases between. Germline assignment: CDR1 SGHTA and CDR2 FQGNSA. The CDR3 loop spans 12 amino acids. The CDR3 nucleotides read TGTGCCAGCAGCTTATGGGGGAGTGAGCAGTTCTTC. It is translated as CASSLWGSEQFF.

This clonotype was seen only a few times. CDR3 coding DNA: TGCGCCAGCAGCTCCGGGACAGGGTACAATGAGCAGTTCTTC. Residues: CASSSGTGYNEQFF. The chain carries TRBV5-1 and TRBJ2-1, with 9 bases aligning to TRBD1. V was pared by 3 bases and J by 4 bases, with 2 bases of the junction left unmatched. This CDR3 contains 14 residues. Germline CDR1 is SGHRS and CDR2 is YFSETQ.

To note about this clonotype: One base away lies a much larger clone, so this may be a sequencing read error. The V call is TRBV7-2, the J call TRBJ1-1; D may be TRBD1 (5 bases). The germline gives CDR1 SGHTA, CDR2 FQGNSA. The CDR3 has 15 amino acids. The ends were cut back, 6 bases at V and 4 bases at J, with 18 bases in the middle. CDR3 sequence: CASSRHSMGGTEAFF. Here the CDR3 DNA reads TGTGCCAGCAGTAGACACTCGATGGGGGGCACTGAAGCTTTCTTT.

The chain combines TRBV7-6 with TRBJ1-4, with D tentatively TRBD1 (6 bases). The germline gives CDR1 SGHVS, CDR2 FNYEAQ. Trimming stripped 4 bases from V and 8 bases from J, with 20 bases between. The CDR3 runs to 16 residues. CDR3 in DNA: TGTGCCAGCAGCTCACAACCCCCGGGGGGCGGCGAAAAACTGTTTTTT. It translates to CASSSQPPGGGEKLFF.

This clonotype was recorded many times. J is TRBJ2-7 and V is TRBV2, with D hard to call. V lost 8 bases and J 5 bases, leaving 10 bases between the germline ends. The CDR3 has 11 residues. Germline V gene data show CDR1 as SNHLY and CDR2 as FYNNEI. The DNA for the CDR3 is TGTGCCAGCGGTAAATTGGACGAGCAGTACGTC. Residues: CASGKLDEQYV.

This clonotype came up many times. This chain uses TRBV7-2 with TRBJ1-3; TRBD1 aligns across 8 bases. The V gene's germline CDR1 is SGHTA and CDR2 FQGNSA. The CDR3 is 17 residues long. J lost 6 bases, V lost 2 bases, and 12 bases had no gene match. CDR3 sequence reads: CASSLRGRGRKVNTIYF. The CDR3, as DNA: TGTGCCAGCAGCTTACGAGGCAGGGGGCGAAAAGTAAACACCATATATTTT.

This clonotype came up many times. The genes are TRBV7-2 and TRBJ2-3; tentative D call: TRBD2 (6 bases). V lost 4 bases and J lost 0, with 11 bases in between. This CDR3 contains 15 residues. Germline V gene sequence: CDR1 SGHTA, CDR2 FQGNSA. The CDR3 spells CASSSDYLSTDTQYF. The CDR3, as DNA: TGTGCCAGCAGCTCGGACTACCTTAGCACAGATACGCAGTATTTT.

This clonotype was observed many times. This chain connects TRBV19 to TRBJ1-5, with 7 bases lining up with TRBD1. Per germline, CDR1 LNHDA and CDR2 SQIVND (reference sequence). The V segment lost 6 bases and the J segment 3 bases; nucleotides outside the gene matches: 5. The CDR3 consists of 14 residues. The CDR3 region has the DNA TGTGCCAGTAGCACCGGGACAGTCAATCAGCCCCAGCATTTT. Protein: CASSTGTVNQPQHF. Combining the CDR3 with reference TRBV19 and TRBJ1-5 gives the whole variable domain DGGITQSPKYLFRKEGQNVTLSCEQNLNHDAMYWYRQDPGQGLRLIYYSQIVNDFQKGDIAEGYSVSREKKESFPLTVTSAQKNPTAFYLCASSTGTVNQPQHFGDGTRLSIL.

In the case of this clonotype: At one boundary the junction diverges from the germline segment, which might be a read error. The V gene is TRBV28, the J gene TRBJ2-2; the match to TRBD1 covers 8 bases. The CDR3 runs 15 residues. Germline V gene sequence: CDR1 MDHEN, CDR2 SYDVKM. Here the CDR3 DNA reads TGTGCCAGCGGTTTTCGGCAGGGGGCGACCGGGGAGCTGTTTTTT. This sequence encodes CASGFRQGATGELFF. Based on the CDR3 plus reference TRBV28 and TRBJ2-2, the full variable domain is DVKVTQSSRYLVKRTGEKVFLECVQDMDHENMFWYRQDPGLGLRLIYFSYDVKMKEKGDIPEGYSVSREKKERFSLILESASTNQTSMYLCASGFRQGATGELFFGEGSRLTVL.

J is TRBJ2-6 and V is TRBV25-1; a possible D gene is TRBD1 (5 bases). V lost 5 bases to trimming and J lost 0 bases, with 11 bases between them. The CDR3 sequence is 16 residues long. CDR1 and CDR2 (germline): MGHDK, SYGVNS. The CDR3 loop is CASSSAGRSGANVLTF. The CDR3 DNA sequence: TGTGCCAGCAGTTCCGCAGGGCGCTCTGGGGCCAACGTCCTGACTTTC.

This clonotype was picked up many times. The chain couples TRBV4-2 to TRBJ2-5, with D possibly matching TRBD1 (6 bases). The CDR3 sequence is 14 residues long. V was trimmed by 1 base and J by 1 base, leaving 7 bases between them. Germline CDR1 is LGHNA and CDR2 is YNFKEQ. CDR3 loop: CASSQGGPQETQYF. In nucleotides, the CDR3 is TGTGCCAGCAGCCAAGGGGGGCCCCAAGAGACCCAGTACTTC.

This clonotype was seen ten or more times. The J gene is TRBJ1-5, the V gene TRBV20-1, with D maybe TRBD1 (5 bases). The CDR3 runs to 12 residues. Germline lookup yields CDR1 DFQATT and CDR2 SNEGSKA (reference sequence). The CDR3 reads CSRGGAGQPQHF. DNA of the CDR3: TGCAGCCGAGGAGGGGCCGGTCAGCCCCAGCATTTT.

This clonotype was seen once. This may stem from a read error, because a much larger clone lies one nucleotide away. The chain employs TRBV18 and TRBJ1-1; 7 bases fit TRBD1. The CDR3 is made up of 12 amino acids. Germline loops: CDR1 KGHSH, CDR2 LQKENI. Trimming removed 4 bases from V and 11 bases from J; junction bases left unmatched: 7. This chain's CDR3 is CASSRDSPVAFF. In DNA, the CDR3 is TGTGCCAGCTCACGGGACAGCCCGGTGGCTTTCTTT.

Concerning this clonotype itself: This may be a read error, as it is one base from a much larger clone. The conserved final phenylalanine or tryptophan is absent from the CDR3, which likely points to a read error. The chain employs TRBV10-3 and TRBJ2-1; 9 bases fit TRBD2. The germline CDR1 and CDR2 sequences are ENHRY and SYGVKD. Germline trimming cut 10 bases from V and 9 bases from J; bases unmatched to any gene: 13. CDR3 size: 14 residues. CDR3 sequence (DNA): TGTGCCAGCAGCTATAGCGGGGGAACGGTTGAGCAGTTCCTC. As protein: CASSYSGGTVEQFL.

This clonotype was observed many times. The rearrangement uses TRBV2 and TRBJ2-3; tentative D call: TRBD2 (7 bases). The germline CDR1 and CDR2 sequences are SNHLY and FYNNEI. V shed 8 bases and J shed 4 bases, with 13 bases lying between them. The CDR3 runs to 13 residues. CDR3: CASGGEGADTQYF. CDR3 sequence (DNA): TGTGCCAGCGGCGGGGAGGGGGCAGATACGCAGTATTTT.

Comments on this clonotype: This may arise from a read error, as a much more abundant clone is one base away. The V and J genes are TRBV7-2 and TRBJ2-1; 9 nucleotides match TRBD1. CDR1 and CDR2 (germline): SGHTA, FQGNSA. The CDR3 extends over 15 amino acids. CDR3 bases: TGTGCCAGCAGCTTAGACAGGGGGCTGTACAATGAGCAGTCCTTC. Its protein is CASSLDRGLYNEQSF.

This clonotype was observed many times. J is TRBJ2-3 and V is TRBV27; possible D gene TRBD1, 5 bases. V was trimmed by 6 bases and J by 14 bases, leaving 21 bases between them. The CDR3 loop spans 13 amino acids. Germline CDR1 reads MNHEY; CDR2 reads SMNVEV (reference sequence). Written as DNA, the CDR3 is TGTGCCAGCAGCCAGGTTATTGGGGCCCCCCCGTATTTT. Encoded protein: CASSQVIGAPPYF.